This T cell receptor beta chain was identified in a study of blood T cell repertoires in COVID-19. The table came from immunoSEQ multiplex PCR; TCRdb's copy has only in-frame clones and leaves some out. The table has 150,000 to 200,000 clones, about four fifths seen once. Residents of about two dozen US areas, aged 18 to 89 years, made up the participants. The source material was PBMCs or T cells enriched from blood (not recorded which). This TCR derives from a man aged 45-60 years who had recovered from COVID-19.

The CDR3: CASGVRGEQYF. CDR3 nucleotides: TGTGCCAGCGGCGTCCGGGGCGAGCAGTACTTC. The V gene is TRBV6-5, the J gene TRBJ2-7; TRBD2 might be the D (5 bases). Trimming removed 8 bases at V and 6 bases at J, with 11 bases between. There are 11 residues in the CDR3. Germline-derived CDR1 and CDR2 are MNHEY and SVGAGI.